This T cell receptor (beta chain) stems from a study of blood T cell repertoires in COVID-19. Original processing notes: Amplification of reference gene primers was used by the study to estimate nucleated cell counts. Clones were sequenced by immunoSEQ multiplex PCR, and TCRdb holds only the in-frame ones, with some missing. The V and J calls and clone size were taken over from that table, and D and trimming were inferred from the DNA. There are 280,000 or so clones in the sample; approximately 88% occur only once, and 9.4% lies in the top ten. The CDR3 totals 14 residues. Germline CDR1 and CDR2: SGHVS and FNYEAQ. The germline V and J ends were trimmed by 4 bases and 4 bases, with 10 bases remaining between them.

Sequenced: peripheral blood. The clonotype was recovered from a man between 18 and 35 years old with active or convalescent COVID-19. V and J are TRBV7-6 and TRBJ2-2; perhaps TRBD1 as D (5 bases). CDR3 loop: CASSSRQPTGELFF. In nucleotides, the CDR3 is TGTGCCAGCAGCTCCCGACAGCCCACCGGGGAGCTGTTTTTT.